This TCR beta chain was sequenced in a study of T cell responses to AZD1222 COVID-19 vaccine. With 3 bases removed from V and 5 bases from J, the gap between germline ends came to 7 bases. Germline CDR1 reads MNHEY; CDR2 reads SMNVEV (reference sequence). This CDR3 is built from 13 residues. Sequencing used immunoSEQ multiplex PCR; TCRdb keeps in-frame clones, though not all of them. The data contain tens of thousands of clones, about 80% of them seen just once; the ten biggest clones take up 25% to 30%. The sequence was collected from an adult who received the MenACWY meningococcal vaccine as a control. V usage is TRBV27 and J usage is TRBJ2-2; D is uncertain. Sequenced here: peripheral blood, sampled 28 days after the second dose of the MenACWY control vaccine. The CDR3 DNA follows: TGTGCCAGCAGTTTCCCCGGGACCGGGGAGCTGTTTTTT. Amino acids: CASSFPGTGELFF.